A selection of T cell receptor beta chains follows, all from one sample in a study of shared clonotypes between healthy human individuals. Here immunoSEQ multiplex PCR was the method, and the copy in TCRdb shows in-frame clones only, minus some. This table holds some 1.4 million clones, more than 95% found once. The material sequenced was naive CD4+ T cells sorted from blood. The receptors were gathered from a man aged 30 to 45 in good health. Each CDR3 is given with its conserved first and last residue. A D gene is named only where the DNA matches it firmly. A row's size may be missing; if present it is once, few, many or a size class.

>TRBD1|NA|TRBV2|TRBJ1-4
CASSDPVQGNEKLFF
TGTGCCAGCAGTGATCCGGTACAGGGGAATGAAAAACTGTTTTTT
>TRBD1|NA|TRBV2|TRBJ2-1
CASSGDSDEQFF
TGTGCCAGCAGTGGGGACAGCGATGAGCAGTTCTTC
>NA|once|TRBV7-9|TRBJ2-2
CASSLAGLPPGELFF
TGTGCCAGCAGCTTAGCAGGCTTGCCCCCCGGGGAGCTGTTTTTT
>TRBD1|once|TRBV29-1|TRBJ2-3
CSVLGQGAPGTQYF
TGCAGCGTTTTGGGACAGGGGGCCCCGGGTACGCAGTATTTT
>NA|NA|TRBV7-3|TRBJ2-5
CASSLNRDETQYF
TGTGCCAGCAGCTTAAACCGAGATGAGACCCAGTACTTC
>NA|NA|TRBV5-1|TRBJ1-5
CASSLAPVTMDHSNQPQHF
TGCGCCAGCAGCTTGGCTCCGGTGACCATGGATCATAGCAATCAGCCCCAGCATTTT
>TRBD2|NA|TRBV2|TRBJ2-7
CASSEAGLAGAYEQYF
TGTGCCAGCAGTGAAGCGGGGCTAGCGGGGGCCTACGAGCAGTACTTC
>NA|once|TRBV4-3|TRBJ2-7
CASSEGWGTYEQYF
TGCGCCAGCAGCGAAGGCTGGGGTACCTACGAGCAGTACTTC
>TRBD1|NA|TRBV4-3|TRBJ2-7
CASSQDVTGTTSYEQYF
TGCGCCAGCAGCCAAGATGTGACAGGGACCACCTCCTACGAGCAGTACTTC
>TRBD2|NA|TRBV7-9|TRBJ2-3
CASSSDTKRTSGRADTQYF
TGTGCCAGCAGCTCCGACACCAAAAGGACTAGCGGGAGGGCAGATACGCAGTATTTT
>NA|NA|TRBV21-1|TRBJ2-2
CASSMNREQEANTGELFF
TGTGCCAGCAGCATGAACAGGGAACAGGAGGCGAACACCGGGGAGCTGTTTTTT
>TRBD2|NA|TRBV18|TRBJ2-5
CASSPRGSGSPRETQYF
TGTGCCAGCTCGCCCCGAGGGAGCGGGAGTCCCCGAGAGACCCAGTACTTC
>NA|NA|TRBV2|TRBJ1-2
CASSEVRGNGYTF
TGTGCCAGCAGTGAAGTACGGGGAAACGGCTACACCTTC
>NA|NA|TRBV27|TRBJ2-7
CASSPKQLPYEQYF
TGTGCCAGCAGTCCCAAGCAATTACCCTACGAGCAGTACTTC
>NA|NA|TRBV29-1|TRBJ2-5
CSVVGGRGPQETQYF
TGCAGCGTTGTAGGTGGCAGGGGCCCACAAGAGACCCAGTACTTC
>TRBD1|NA|TRBV5-1|TRBJ2-3
CASSLDLGQTFKDTQYF
TGCGCCAGCAGCTTGGATTTGGGACAGACTTTTAAAGATACGCAGTATTTT
>NA|NA|TRBV5-1|TRBJ2-1
CASSLQPDILGDEQFF
TGCGCCAGCAGCTTGCAACCGGACATATTGGGGGATGAGCAGTTCTTC
>NA|NA|TRBV7-2|TRBJ2-1
CASSLDVGEQFF
TGTGCCAGCAGCTTAGACGTAGGTGAGCAGTTCTTC
>NA|NA|TRBV7-6|TRBJ2-5
CASSFEAFRGQETQYF
TGTGCCAGCAGCTTTGAGGCGTTTAGGGGTCAAGAGACCCAGTACTTC
>NA|NA|TRBV28|TRBJ2-7
CASSSASWTYEQYF
TGTGCCAGCAGTTCAGCGTCGTGGACCTACGAGCAGTACTTC
>TRBD2|NA|TRBV5-1|TRBJ2-4
CASSSEGSGRTKNIQYF
TGCGCCAGCAGTTCCGAGGGGAGCGGGAGGACCAAAAACATTCAGTACTTC
>NA|NA|TRBV28|TRBJ2-5
CASSVAGIQRGTQYF
TGTGCCAGCAGTGTAGCCGGGATCCAAAGGGGGACCCAGTACTTC
>NA|NA|TRBV11-2|TRBJ2-7
CASSFPGPETYEQYF
TGTGCCAGCAGCTTCCCGGGGCCTGAAACCTACGAGCAGTACTTC
>TRBD2|NA|TRBV7-8|TRBJ2-7
CASSPSRASGSREQYF
TGTGCCAGCAGCCCAAGTCGGGCTAGCGGGAGCCGCGAGCAGTACTTC
>TRBD2|NA|TRBV29-1|TRBJ2-1
CSVDKSSGRITDEQFF
TGCAGCGTCGACAAATCTAGCGGGAGAATAACTGATGAGCAGTTCTTC
>TRBD1|NA|TRBV2|TRBJ2-2
CASIEGQGANTGELFF
TGTGCCAGCATCGAGGGGCAGGGGGCGAACACCGGGGAGCTGTTTTTT
>TRBD2|NA|TRBV15|TRBJ2-2
CATSRDRASGNTGELFF
TGTGCCACCAGCAGAGATCGGGCTAGCGGAAACACCGGGGAGCTGTTTTTT
>TRBD1|NA|TRBV6-5|TRBJ1-2
CASSTDRGANYGYTF
TGTGCCAGCAGTACAGACAGGGGTGCTAACTATGGCTACACCTTC
>TRBD1|NA|TRBV9|TRBJ2-3
CASSARTGAADTQYF
TGTGCCAGCAGCGCAAGGACAGGGGCGGCAGATACGCAGTATTTT
>NA|NA|TRBV18|TRBJ2-3
CASSPIGDTQYF
TGTGCCAGCTCTCCTATTGGAGATACGCAGTATTTT
>NA|NA|TRBV4-1|TRBJ2-7
CASSKRGLGTYEQYF
TGCGCCAGCAGCAAAAGGGGGTTGGGGACCTACGAGCAGTACTTC
>NA|NA|TRBV9|TRBJ2-3
CASSVRPGSDTQYF
TGTGCCAGCAGCGTTCGTCCAGGGTCAGATACGCAGTATTTT
>TRBD1|NA|TRBV7-9|TRBJ1-2
CASSRHLSQGAGNYGYTF
TGTGCCAGCAGCCGTCACTTATCACAGGGGGCGGGTAACTATGGCTACACCTTC
>NA|NA|TRBV11-3|TRBJ2-7
CASSSGARHF
TGTGCCAGCAGCTCCGGGGCCCGGCACTTC
>TRBD1|NA|TRBV28|TRBJ1-2
CASSFTGGTGAEANYGYTF
TGTGCCAGCAGTTTCACCGGGGGGACAGGGGCTGAAGCTAACTATGGCTACACCTTC
>NA|NA|TRBV5-1|TRBJ1-2
CASSNPSSREIGGYTF
TGCGCCAGCAGCAACCCGAGCTCCAGGGAAATAGGCGGCTACACCTTC
>NA|NA|TRBV6-1|TRBJ2-2
CASQRGTQNTGELFF
TGTGCCAGCCAGAGAGGGACACAGAACACCGGGGAGCTGTTTTTT
>NA|NA|TRBV5-6|TRBJ1-2
CASSLDGGYTF
TGTGCCAGCAGCTTGGATGGTGGCTACACCTTC
>TRBD2|NA|TRBV10-3|TRBJ2-3
CAISSSGSSTDTQYF
TGTGCCATCAGCTCTAGCGGGAGCAGCACAGATACGCAGTATTTT
>TRBD1|NA|TRBV10-1|TRBJ2-2
CASSVGDRMNTGELFF
TGCGCCAGCAGTGTGGGGGACAGGATGAACACCGGGGAGCTGTTTTTT
>TRBD2|NA|TRBV13|TRBJ2-7
CASSLAGLAGVTDMGEQYF
TGTGCCAGCAGCTTAGCGGGACTAGCGGGAGTAACGGATATGGGCGAGCAGTACTTC